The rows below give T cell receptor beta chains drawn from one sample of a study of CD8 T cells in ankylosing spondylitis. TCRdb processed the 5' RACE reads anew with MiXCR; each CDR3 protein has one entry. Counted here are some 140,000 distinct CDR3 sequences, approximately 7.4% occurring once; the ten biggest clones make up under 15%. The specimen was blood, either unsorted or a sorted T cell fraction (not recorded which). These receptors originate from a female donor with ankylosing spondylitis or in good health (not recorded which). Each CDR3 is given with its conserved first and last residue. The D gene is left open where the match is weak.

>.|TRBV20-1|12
CSAGRDTEKLFF
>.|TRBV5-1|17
CASSSPQEGPLNIEAFF
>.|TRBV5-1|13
CASSLAGQEKLFF
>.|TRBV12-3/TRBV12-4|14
CASSMDSVNYGYTF
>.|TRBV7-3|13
CASSLSVGDTQYF
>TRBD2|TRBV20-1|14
CSALKPSGAETQYF
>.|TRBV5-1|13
CASAWDGFYEQYF
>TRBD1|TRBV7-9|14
CASSFPDRGYEQYF
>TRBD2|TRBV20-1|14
CSAREAGRGDTQYF
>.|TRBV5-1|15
CASSSPNTGQETQYF
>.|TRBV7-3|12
CASSILGGGAFF
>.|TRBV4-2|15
CASSQETGVKNIQYF
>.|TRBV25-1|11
CASSETYEQYF
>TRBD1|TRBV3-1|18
CAFSSRTPGQGKEETQYF
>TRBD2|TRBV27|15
CASSKLAGGYGELFF
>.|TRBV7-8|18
CASSLVFTGTYGANVLTF
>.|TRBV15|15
CATSSDWRTYNEQFF
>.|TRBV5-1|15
CASSLEWGELYGYTF
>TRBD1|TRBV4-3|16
CASSQGVYRGGTEAFF
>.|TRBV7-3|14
CASSQATSGDTQYF
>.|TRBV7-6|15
CASSLARPGREKLFF
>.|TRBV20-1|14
CSAFRGRAPGSLHF
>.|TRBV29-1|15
CSVGAGTPNTGELFF
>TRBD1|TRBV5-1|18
CASSLGDRGYRYTGELFF
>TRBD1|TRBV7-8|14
CASSLGQGYTEAFF
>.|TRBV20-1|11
CSATGAYGYTF
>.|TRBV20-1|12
CSADGVGETQYF
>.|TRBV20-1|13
CSASGGSGNTIYF
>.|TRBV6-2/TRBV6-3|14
CASSYSTRRGEAFF
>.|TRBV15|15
CATSRDPQRDEKLFF
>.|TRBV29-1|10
CSVGQETQYF
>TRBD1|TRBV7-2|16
CASSFQGQGRVEKLFF
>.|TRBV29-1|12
CSVGPGPGPQYF
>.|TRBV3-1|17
CASSQDLSGLHQETQYF
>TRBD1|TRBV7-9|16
CASSPDRASSTDTQYF
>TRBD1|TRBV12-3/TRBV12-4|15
CASSIRQGLNTEAFF
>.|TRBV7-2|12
CASSLGQGEAFF
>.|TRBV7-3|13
CASSLVISDTQYF
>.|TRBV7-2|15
CASSLAPGLHNEQFF
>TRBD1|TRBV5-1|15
CASREQGRRTDTQYF
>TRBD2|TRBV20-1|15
CSARALSGGTDTQYF
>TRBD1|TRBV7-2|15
CASSFTGGGWGEQYF
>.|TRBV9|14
CASSHSKATGELFF
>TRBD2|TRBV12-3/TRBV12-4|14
CASNKAGAGDTQYF
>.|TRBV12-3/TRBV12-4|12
CASTGGTDTQYF
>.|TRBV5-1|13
CASSLSEGTEAFF
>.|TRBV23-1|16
CASPQGQGVLTYEQYF
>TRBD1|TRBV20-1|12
CSAREDRTEAFF
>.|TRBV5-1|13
CASRSEGYEKLFF
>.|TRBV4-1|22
CASSQEWATRGGAGSSYNEQFF
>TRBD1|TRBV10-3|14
CASVSTGGETEAFF
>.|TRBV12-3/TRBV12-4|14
CASSFHRENTEAFF
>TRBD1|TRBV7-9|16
CASSSWTGGRGTAAFF
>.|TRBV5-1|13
CASSPSGANVLTF
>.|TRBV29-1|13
CSVGGTYQETQYF
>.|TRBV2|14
CASSEWTEEETQYF
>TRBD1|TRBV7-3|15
CASSLDGTAGNTIYF
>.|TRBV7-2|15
CASSSGWLGDNEQFF
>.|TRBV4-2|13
CASSLQGINVLTF
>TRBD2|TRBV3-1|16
CASSQGPSGARDEQFF